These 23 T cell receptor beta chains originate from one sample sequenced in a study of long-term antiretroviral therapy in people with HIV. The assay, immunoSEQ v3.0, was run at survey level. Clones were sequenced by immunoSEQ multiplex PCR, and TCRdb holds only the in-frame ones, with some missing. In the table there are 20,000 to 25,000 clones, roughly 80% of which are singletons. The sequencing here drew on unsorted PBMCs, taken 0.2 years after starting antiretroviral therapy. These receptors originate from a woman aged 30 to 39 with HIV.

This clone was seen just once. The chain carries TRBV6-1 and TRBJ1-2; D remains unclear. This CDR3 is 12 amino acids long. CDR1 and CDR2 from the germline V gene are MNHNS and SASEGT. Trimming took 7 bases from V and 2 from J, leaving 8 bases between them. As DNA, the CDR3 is TGTGCCAGCACAAGAGACAACTATGGCTACACCTTC. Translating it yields CASTRDNYGYTF.

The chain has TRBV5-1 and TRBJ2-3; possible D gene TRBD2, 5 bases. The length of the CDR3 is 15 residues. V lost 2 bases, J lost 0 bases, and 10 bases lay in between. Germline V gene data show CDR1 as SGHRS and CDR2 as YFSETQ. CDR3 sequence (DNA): TGCGCCAGCAGCTTCGACGGGGAGAGCACAGATACGCAGTATTTT. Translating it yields CASSFDGESTDTQYF. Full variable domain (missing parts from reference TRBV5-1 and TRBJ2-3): KAGVTQTPRYLIKTRGQQVTLSCSPISGHRSVSWYQQTPGQGLQFLFEYFSETQRNKGNFPGRFSGRQFSNSRSEMNVSTLELGDSALYLCASSFDGESTDTQYFGPGTRLTVL.

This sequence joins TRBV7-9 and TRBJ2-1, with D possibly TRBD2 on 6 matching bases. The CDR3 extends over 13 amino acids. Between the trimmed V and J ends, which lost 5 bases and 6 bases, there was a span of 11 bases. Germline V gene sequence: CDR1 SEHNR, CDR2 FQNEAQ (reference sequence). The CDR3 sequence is CASSIGGVNEQFF. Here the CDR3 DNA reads TGTGCCAGCAGCATCGGAGGGGTCAATGAGCAGTTCTTC.

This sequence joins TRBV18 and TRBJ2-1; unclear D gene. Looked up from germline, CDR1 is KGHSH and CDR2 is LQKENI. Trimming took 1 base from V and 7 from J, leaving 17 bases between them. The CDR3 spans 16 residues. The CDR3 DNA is TGTGCCAGCTCACCACAGGCCAGTACCTATCTAAATGAGCAGTTCTTC. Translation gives CASSPQASTYLNEQFF.

CDR3 DNA sequence: TGTGCCAGCAGCCCTCGTAGTAGCGGGGGCACAGATACGCAGTATTTT. It is translated as CASSPRSSGGTDTQYF. The chain uses TRBV9 and TRBJ2-3, with 8 bases lining up with TRBD2. Germline CDR1 is SGDLS and CDR2 is YYNGEE. V gave up 4 bases and J gave up 1 base; unmatched junction bases: 8. The CDR3 sequence is 16 residues long.

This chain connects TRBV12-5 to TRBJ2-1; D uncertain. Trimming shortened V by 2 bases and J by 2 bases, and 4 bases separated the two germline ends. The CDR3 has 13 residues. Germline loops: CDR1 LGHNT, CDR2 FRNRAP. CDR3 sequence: CASGLSAYNEQFF. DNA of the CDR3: TGTGCTAGTGGTTTGTCTGCCTACAATGAGCAGTTCTTC.

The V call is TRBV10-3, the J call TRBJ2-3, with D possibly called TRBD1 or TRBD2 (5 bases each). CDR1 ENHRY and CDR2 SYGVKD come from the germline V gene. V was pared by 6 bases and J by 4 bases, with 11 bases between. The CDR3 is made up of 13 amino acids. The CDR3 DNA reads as TGTGCCATCAGAAGAGGGGACGCAGATACGCAGTATTTT. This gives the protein CAIRRGDADTQYF.

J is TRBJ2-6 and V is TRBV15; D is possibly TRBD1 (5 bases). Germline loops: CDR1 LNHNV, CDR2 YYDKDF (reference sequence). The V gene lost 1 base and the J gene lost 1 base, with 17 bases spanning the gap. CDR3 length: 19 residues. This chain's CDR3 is CATSRGTTSRGSGANVLTF. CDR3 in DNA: TGTGCCACCAGCAGAGGGACAACCAGTAGGGGTTCTGGGGCCAACGTCCTGACTTTC. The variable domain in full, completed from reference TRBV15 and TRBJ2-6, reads DAMVIQNPRYQVTQFGKPVTLSCSQTLNHNVMYWYQQKSSQAPKLLFHYYDKDFNNEADTPDNFQSRRPNTSFCFLDIRSPGLGDTAMYLCATSRGTTSRGSGANVLTFGAGSRLTVL.

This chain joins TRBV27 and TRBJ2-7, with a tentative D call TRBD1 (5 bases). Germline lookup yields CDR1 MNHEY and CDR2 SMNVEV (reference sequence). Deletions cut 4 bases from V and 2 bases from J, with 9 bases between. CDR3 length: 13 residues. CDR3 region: CASSWGRAYEQYF. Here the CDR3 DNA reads TGTGCCAGCAGTTGGGGCAGAGCCTACGAGCAGTACTTC.

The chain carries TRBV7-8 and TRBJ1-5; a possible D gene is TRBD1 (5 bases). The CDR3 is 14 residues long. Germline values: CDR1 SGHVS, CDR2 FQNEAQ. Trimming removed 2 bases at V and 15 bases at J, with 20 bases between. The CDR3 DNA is TGTGCCAGCAGCTTATTCGGACTGCAGGGCTTAAGGCATTTT. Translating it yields CASSLFGLQGLRHF.

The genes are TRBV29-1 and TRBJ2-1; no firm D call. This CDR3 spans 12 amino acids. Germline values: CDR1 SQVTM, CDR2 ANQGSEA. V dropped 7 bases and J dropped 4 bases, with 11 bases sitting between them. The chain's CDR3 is CSATTRYNEQFF. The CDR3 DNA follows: TGCAGCGCCACCACCAGGTACAATGAGCAGTTCTTC.

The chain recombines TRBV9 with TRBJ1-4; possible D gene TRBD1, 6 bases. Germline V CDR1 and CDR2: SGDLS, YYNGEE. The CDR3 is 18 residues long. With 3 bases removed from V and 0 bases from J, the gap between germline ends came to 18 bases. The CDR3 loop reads CASSAGGQYSSTNEKLFF. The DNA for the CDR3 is TGTGCCAGCAGCGCAGGCGGACAGTACTCTTCAACTAATGAAAAACTGTTTTTT.

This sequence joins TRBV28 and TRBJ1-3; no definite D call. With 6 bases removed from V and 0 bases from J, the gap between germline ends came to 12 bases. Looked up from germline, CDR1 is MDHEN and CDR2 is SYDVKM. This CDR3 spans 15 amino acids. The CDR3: CASRGMGSSGNTIYF. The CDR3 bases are TGTGCCAGCAGAGGGATGGGTAGCTCTGGAAACACCATATATTTT.

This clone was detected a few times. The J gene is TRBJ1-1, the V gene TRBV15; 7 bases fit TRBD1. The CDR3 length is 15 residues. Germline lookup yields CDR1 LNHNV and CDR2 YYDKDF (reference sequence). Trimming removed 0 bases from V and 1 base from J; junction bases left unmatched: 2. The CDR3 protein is CATSRDKGANTEAFF. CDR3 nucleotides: TGTGCCACCAGCAGAGATAAGGGGGCGAACACTGAAGCTTTCTTT.

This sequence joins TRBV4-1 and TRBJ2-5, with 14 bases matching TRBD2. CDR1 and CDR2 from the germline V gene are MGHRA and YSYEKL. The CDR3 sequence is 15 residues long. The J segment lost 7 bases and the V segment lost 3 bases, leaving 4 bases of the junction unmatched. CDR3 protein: CASSQTSGGAATQYF. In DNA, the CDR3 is TGCGCCAGCAGCCAGACTAGCGGGGGGGCCGCGACCCAGTACTTC.

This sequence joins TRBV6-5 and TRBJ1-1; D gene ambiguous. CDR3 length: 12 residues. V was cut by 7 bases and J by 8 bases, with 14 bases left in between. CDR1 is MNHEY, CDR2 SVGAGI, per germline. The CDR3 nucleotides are TGTGCCAGCAAGGGTTGGACTACCGAAGCTTTCTTT. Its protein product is CASKGWTTEAFF.

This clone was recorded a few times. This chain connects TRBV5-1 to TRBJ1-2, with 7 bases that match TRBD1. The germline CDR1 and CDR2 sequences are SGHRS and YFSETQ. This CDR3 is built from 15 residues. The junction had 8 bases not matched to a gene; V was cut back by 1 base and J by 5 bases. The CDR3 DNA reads TGCGCCAGCAGCTTGACCGGGACAGCCCCGTATGGCTACACCTTC. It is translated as CASSLTGTAPYGYTF. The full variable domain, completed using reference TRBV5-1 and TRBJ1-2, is KAGVTQTPRYLIKTRGQQVTLSCSPISGHRSVSWYQQTPGQGLQFLFEYFSETQRNKGNFPGRFSGRQFSNSRSEMNVSTLELGDSALYLCASSLTGTAPYGYTFGSGTRLTVV.

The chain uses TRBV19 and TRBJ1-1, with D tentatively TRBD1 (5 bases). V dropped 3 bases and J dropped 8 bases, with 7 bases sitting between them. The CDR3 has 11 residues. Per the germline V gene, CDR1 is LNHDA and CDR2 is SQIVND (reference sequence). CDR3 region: CASSIGAEAFF. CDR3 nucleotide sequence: TGTGCCAGTAGTATCGGGGCAGAAGCTTTCTTT. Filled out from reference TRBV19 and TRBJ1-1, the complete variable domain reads DGGITQSPKYLFRKEGQNVTLSCEQNLNHDAMYWYRQDPGQGLRLIYYSQIVNDFQKGDIAEGYSVSREKKESFPLTVTSAQKNPTAFYLCASSIGAEAFFGQGTRLTVV.

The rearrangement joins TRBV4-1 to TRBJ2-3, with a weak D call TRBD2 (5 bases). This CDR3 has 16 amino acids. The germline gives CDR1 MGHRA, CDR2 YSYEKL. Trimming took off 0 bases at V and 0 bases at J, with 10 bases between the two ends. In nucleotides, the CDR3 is TGCGCCAGCAGCCAAGATCTGCGCGGGAGCACAGATACGCAGTATTTT. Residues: CASSQDLRGSTDTQYF.

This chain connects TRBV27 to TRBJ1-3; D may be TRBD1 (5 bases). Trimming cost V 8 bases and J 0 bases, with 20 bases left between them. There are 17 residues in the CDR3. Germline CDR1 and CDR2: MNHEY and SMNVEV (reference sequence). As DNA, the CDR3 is TGTGCCAGCGGGCCTATCGGTGGGGGGGTCTCTGGAAACACCATATATTTT. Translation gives CASGPIGGGVSGNTIYF.

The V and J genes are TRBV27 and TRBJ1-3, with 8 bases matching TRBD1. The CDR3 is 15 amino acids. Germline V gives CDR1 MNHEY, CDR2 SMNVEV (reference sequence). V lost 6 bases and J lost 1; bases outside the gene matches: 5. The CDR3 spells CASSLTGVSGNTIYF. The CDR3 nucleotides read TGTGCCAGCAGCTTGACAGGGGTTTCTGGAAACACCATATATTTT.

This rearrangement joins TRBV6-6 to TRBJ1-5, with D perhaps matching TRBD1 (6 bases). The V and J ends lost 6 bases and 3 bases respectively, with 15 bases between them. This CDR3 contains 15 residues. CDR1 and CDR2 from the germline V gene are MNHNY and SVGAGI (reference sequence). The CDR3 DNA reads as TGTGCCAGCAGCCTAACCCAGGGGAACAATCAGCCCCAGCATTTT. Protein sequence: CASSLTQGNNQPQHF.

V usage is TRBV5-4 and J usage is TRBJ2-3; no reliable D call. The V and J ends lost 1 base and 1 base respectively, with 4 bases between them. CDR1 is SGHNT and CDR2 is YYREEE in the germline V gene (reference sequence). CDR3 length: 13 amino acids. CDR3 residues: CASSLRGTDTQYF. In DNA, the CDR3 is TGTGCCAGCAGCTTGCGTGGCACAGATACGCAGTATTTT.